Listed below are T cell receptor beta chains from one sample, sequenced in a study of blood T cell repertoires in COVID-19. Clones were read by immunoSEQ multiplex PCR, and TCRdb kept only the in-frame ones, dropping some. The data show about 95,000 clones, with approximately 84% seen just once and roughly 23% held by the top ten. Sequenced sample: peripheral blood. These TCRs come from a man older than 75 with active or convalescent COVID-19. Both conserved end residues are part of each CDR3. A D gene is named only where the DNA matches it firmly. A row's size may be missing; if present it is once, few, many or a size class.

cdr3_nt cdr3_aa cdr3_length clone_size v_call d_call j_call
TGTGCCAGCACAGAGCAGGGGGCTAATCAGCCCCAGCATTTT CASTEQGANQPQHF 14 . TRBV2 TRBD1 TRBJ1-5
TGTGCCAGCACCACCCCCGCTGGTTTAGCGGGGGGCCACGAGCAGTACTTC CASTTPAGLAGGHEQYF 17 . TRBV28 TRBD2 TRBJ2-7
TGCGCCAGCAGCTTCCCGGGGGGGCTGGAGACCCAGTACTTC CASSFPGGLETQYF 14 . TRBV5-1 TRBD2 TRBJ2-5
TGTGCCAGCAGTGAAACAGGGTTCCACTCAGAGACCCAGTACTTC CASSETGFHSETQYF 15 . TRBV2 . TRBJ2-5
TGTGCCAGCAGCCCAGGACAGGCCAATGAGCAGTTCTTC CASSPGQANEQFF 13 . TRBV11-2 TRBD1 TRBJ2-1
TGTGCCAGCTCACTGTCACAGGGGGCAGAGGGCTACACCTTC CASSLSQGAEGYTF 14 . TRBV18 TRBD1 TRBJ1-2
TGTGCCTGGAGGGACAGGGGGCGCGAGACTGAAGCTTTCTTT CAWRDRGRETEAFF 14 few TRBV30 TRBD1 TRBJ1-1
TGCGCCAGCATTGGCGGGGACTTC CASIGGDF 8 . TRBV10-1 . TRBJ2-5
TGTGCCAGCAGCCTAAGCCGTGGCTCTCGACATTACTCTTCAACTAATGAAAAACTGTTTTTT CASSLSRGSRHYSSTNEKLFF 21 once TRBV6-6 . TRBJ1-4
TGTGCCAGCAGCGGTGGGCGGGTTTACACTGAAGCTTTCTTT CASSGGRVYTEAFF 14 few TRBV5-4 . TRBJ1-1
TGTGCCAGCAGACCTGCCGGGACAGGACCTTACAATGAGCAGTTCTTC CASRPAGTGPYNEQFF 16 . TRBV28 TRBD1 TRBJ2-1
TGTGCCAGCAGTCCTTGGGGCGGACGGCAGTTCTTC CASSPWGGRQFF 12 . TRBV28 . TRBJ2-1
TGTGCCAGCAGCTTAGGGAGGGGTGAGCAGTTCTTC CASSLGRGEQFF 12 . TRBV11-2 . TRBJ2-1
TGTGCCAGCAGCCGCCGGGACATTAGTACCGGGGAGCTGTTTTTT CASSRRDISTGELFF 15 . TRBV6-5 . TRBJ2-2
TGCGCCAGCAGCCAAGGGTCCGGCAGGGGTGGGCGTTCACCCCTCCACTTT CASSQGSGRGGRSPLHF 17 . TRBV4-1 . TRBJ1-6
TGTGCCAGCAGCTCGAGGTCAGGGGGCTACTCACCCCTCCACTTT CASSSRSGGYSPLHF 15 . TRBV7-2 TRBD1 TRBJ1-6
TGTGCCAGCAGCTCCGAGGACAGGGTGTGGGAGCAGTACTTC CASSSEDRVWEQYF 14 . TRBV7-9 TRBD1 TRBJ2-7
TGTGCCAGCAGCGTAGCATCTGACAGCTCCTACGAGCAGTACTTC CASSVASDSSYEQYF 15 few TRBV9 . TRBJ2-7
TGTGCCAGCAGTTCTCCGGGACTAGCGGGGTTTGGCACAGATACGCAGTATTTT CASSSPGLAGFGTDTQYF 18 . TRBV5-6 TRBD2 TRBJ2-3
TGTGCCAGCAGCTCCGGTGCAGGCCGCGGCTACACCTTC CASSSGAGRGYTF 13 . TRBV7-6 . TRBJ1-2
TGTGCCAGCAGTGAATGGGGTTTGGGGCTCACTGAAGCTTTCTTT CASSEWGLGLTEAFF 15 . TRBV25-1 . TRBJ1-1
TGTGCCACCAGCAGAGAGCACAGGGGTGGAGATACGCAGTATTTT CATSREHRGGDTQYF 15 . TRBV15 TRBD1 TRBJ2-3
TGTGCCAGCAGCCGGGGGAGGGAGGAGCCCCAGCATTTT CASSRGREEPQHF 13 . TRBV6-5 . TRBJ1-5
TGCGCCAGCAGCCCGGGACAGTGGAGTAATTCACCCCTCCACTTT CASSPGQWSNSPLHF 15 few TRBV4-1 TRBD1 TRBJ1-6
TGTGCCAGCAGCCCGCGACTAGCGGGGGTGGGAGATACGCAGTATTTT CASSPRLAGVGDTQYF 16 . TRBV5-4 TRBD2 TRBJ2-3
TGTGCCAGTAGTCTCCTACGGGACAGCGGCTACACCTTC CASSLLRDSGYTF 13 . TRBV19 TRBD1 TRBJ1-2
TGTGCCAGCAGTGACGTACCGGCAGATACGCAGTATTTT CASSDVPADTQYF 13 . TRBV6-4 . TRBJ2-3